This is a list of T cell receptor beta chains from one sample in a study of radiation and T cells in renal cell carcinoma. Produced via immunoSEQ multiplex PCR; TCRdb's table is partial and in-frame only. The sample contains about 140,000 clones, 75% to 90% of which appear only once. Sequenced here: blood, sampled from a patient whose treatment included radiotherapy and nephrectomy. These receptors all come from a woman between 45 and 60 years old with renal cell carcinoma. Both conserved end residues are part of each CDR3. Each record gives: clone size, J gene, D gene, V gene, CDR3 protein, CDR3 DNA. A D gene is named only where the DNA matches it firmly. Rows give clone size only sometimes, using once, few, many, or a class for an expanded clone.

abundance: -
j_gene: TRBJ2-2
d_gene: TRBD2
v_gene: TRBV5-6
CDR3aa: CASSWGGGTNTGELFF
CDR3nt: TGTGCCAGCAGCTGGGGGGGTGGCACAAACACCGGGGAGCTGTTTTTT

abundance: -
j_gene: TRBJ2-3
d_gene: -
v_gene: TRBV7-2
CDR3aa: CASSTSGQNTDTQYF
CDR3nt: TGTGCCAGCAGCACCAGCGGACAGAACACAGATACGCAGTATTTT

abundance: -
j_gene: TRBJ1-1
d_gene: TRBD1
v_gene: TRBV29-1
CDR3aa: CSVLRGLNTEAFF
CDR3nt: TGCAGCGTCCTCAGGGGGCTGAACACTGAAGCTTTCTTT

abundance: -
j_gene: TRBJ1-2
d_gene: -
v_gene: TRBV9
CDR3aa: CASSVGPAANYGYTF
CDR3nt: TGTGCCAGCAGCGTAGGCCCGGCTGCTAACTATGGCTACACCTTC

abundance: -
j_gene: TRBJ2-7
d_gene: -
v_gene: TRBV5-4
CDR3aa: CASSLFPAGQVEQYF
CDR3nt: TGTGCCAGCAGCTTGTTCCCAGCGGGCCAAGTCGAGCAGTACTTC

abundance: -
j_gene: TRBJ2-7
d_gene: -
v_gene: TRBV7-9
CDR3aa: CASSRGYYEQYF
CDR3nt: TGTGCCAGCAGCCGCGGTTACTACGAGCAGTACTTC

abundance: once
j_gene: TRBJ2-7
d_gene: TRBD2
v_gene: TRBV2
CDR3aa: CASILPRGLAGNDEQYF
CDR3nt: TGTGCCAGCATCCTACCCCGGGGACTAGCGGGAAACGACGAGCAGTACTTC

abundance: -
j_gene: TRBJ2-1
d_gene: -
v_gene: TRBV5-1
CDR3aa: CASSLQPKTSSYNEQFF
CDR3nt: TGCGCCAGCAGCCTGCAGCCCAAAACAAGCTCCTACAATGAGCAGTTCTTC

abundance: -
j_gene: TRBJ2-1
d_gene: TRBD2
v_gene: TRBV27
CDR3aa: CASSFRTSLYNEQFF
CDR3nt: TGTGCCAGCAGTTTCAGGACTAGTCTCTACAATGAGCAGTTCTTC

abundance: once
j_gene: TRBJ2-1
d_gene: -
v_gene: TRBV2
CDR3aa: CASSGTRSSYNEQFF
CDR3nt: TGTGCCAGCAGTGGTACTAGAAGTTCCTACAATGAGCAGTTCTTC

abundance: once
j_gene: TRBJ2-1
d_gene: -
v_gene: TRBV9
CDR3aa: CASSINRVDEQFF
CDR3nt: TGTGCCAGCAGCATAAACAGGGTAGATGAGCAGTTCTTC

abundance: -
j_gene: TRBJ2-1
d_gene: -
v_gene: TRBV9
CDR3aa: CASSVGLVDNEQFF
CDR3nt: TGTGCCAGCAGCGTAGGACTAGTCGACAATGAGCAGTTCTTC

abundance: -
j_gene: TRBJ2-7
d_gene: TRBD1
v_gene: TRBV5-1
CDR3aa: CASSPGQPESGEQYF
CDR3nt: TGCGCCAGCAGCCCGGGACAGCCCGAAAGCGGCGAGCAGTACTTC